This T cell receptor (beta chain) derives from a study of T cell changes during pregnancy in multiple sclerosis. This clone appeared once. The repertoire was sequenced with immunoSEQ multiplex PCR; TCRdb's copy has only in-frame clones and lacks some. The sample gives about 76,000 clones, roughly 94% of which show up once; about 0.5% is in the top ten. Germline CDR1 is SGHVS and CDR2 is FNYEAQ. CDR3 size: 14 residues. The ends were cut back, 1 base at V and 5 bases at J, with 11 bases in the middle. The material sequenced was peripheral blood, taken in the third trimester of pregnancy. This receptor was identified in a female donor with multiple sclerosis, enrolled in a pregnancy study. J is TRBJ2-5 and V is TRBV7-6; D may be TRBD2 (6 bases). The chain's CDR3 is CASSLGVSGETQYF. Written as DNA, the CDR3 is TGTGCCAGCAGCTTAGGAGTAAGCGGGGAGACCCAGTACTTC.